The 27 T cell receptor beta chains below all came from one sample that was sequenced in a study of response to subunit inactivated influenza vaccine. TCRdb passed the RT-PCR reads through MiXCR, listing each CDR3 protein once. This table has more than 550,000 distinct CDR3 sequences, 11% appearing once. This sample also belongs to another study, concerning T cells expressing NK-cell markers. From that study: As the method of synthesis, 5'RACE template switching with UMIs yielded TCR beta cDNA.

Specimen: PBMCs from blood, collected on the day of vaccination. The receptors here all came from a man between 45 and 60 years old who received an inactivated influenza vaccine.

This clonotype was found a few times. V gene TRBV20-1 combines with J gene TRBJ2-7; 8 bases align to TRBD2. There are 13 residues in the CDR3. Germline values: CDR1 DFQATT, CDR2 SNEGSKA (reference sequence). J lost 3 bases, V lost 7 bases, and 8 bases had no gene match. CDR3 residues: CSGSSGSLYEQYF. The DNA of the CDR3 is TGCAGTGGGTCAAGCGGGAGTCTCTACGAGCAGTACTTC.

This clonotype was seen a handful of times. The chain links TRBV6-5 to TRBJ2-3; 7 bases align to TRBD2. The CDR3 is 15 amino acids. CDR1 is MNHEY, CDR2 SVGAGI, per germline. V dropped 4 bases and J dropped 3; count of bases not matched to a gene: 7. CDR3 in DNA: TGTGCCAGCAGTTCTTATGGGGGGGGTACAGATACGCAGTATTTT. Encoded protein: CASSSYGGGTDTQYF.

The J gene is TRBJ2-2, the V gene TRBV7-8; no clear D gene. The germline V gene has CDR1 SGHVS and CDR2 FQNEAQ. Trimming removed 0 bases at V and 4 bases at J, with 9 bases between. The CDR3 contains 15 residues. The CDR3 sequence is CASSLASATTGELFF. The CDR3 nucleotides read TGTGCCAGCAGCTTAGCGTCGGCCACCACCGGGGAGCTGTTTTTT.

This chain connects TRBV19 to TRBJ2-2; D is uncertain. The V gene lost 1 base and the J gene lost 0 bases, with 6 bases spanning the gap. The CDR3 is 15 residues long. The germline V gene has CDR1 LNHDA and CDR2 SQIVND (reference sequence). CDR3 coding DNA: TGTGCCAGTAGTATAGTTTCCGCGAACACCGGGGAGCTGTTTTTT. It codes for CASSIVSANTGELFF.

A few counts support this clonotype. The chain combines TRBV6-1 with TRBJ1-4; tentatively, D is TRBD1 (5 bases). From germline, CDR1 is MNHNS and CDR2 SASEGT. Trimming stripped 2 bases from V and 8 bases from J, with 18 bases between. The CDR3 has 16 amino acids. The CDR3 region is CASSEKLRGLPEKLFF. Here the CDR3 DNA reads TGTGCCAGCAGTGAAAAATTAAGGGGTCTACCCGAAAAACTGTTTTTT.

This clonotype appeared a few times. The CDR3 nucleotides are TGTGCCAGCAGCTTAGATACAGGTTCTAATTCACCCCTCCACTTT. Its translation is CASSLDTGSNSPLHF. This chain connects TRBV7-8 to TRBJ1-6, with TRBD1 as a possible D gene (5 bases). Trimming removed 1 base at V and 6 bases at J, with 10 bases between. CDR1 and CDR2 (germline): SGHVS, FQNEAQ. The CDR3 spans 15 residues.

This clonotype was seen only a few times. This chain joins TRBV11-2 and TRBJ2-7; D might be TRBD1 or TRBD2, each matching 5 bases. CDR3 length: 14 amino acids. Germline CDR1 SGHAT, CDR2 FQNNGV. V lost 5 bases and J lost 2, with 13 bases in between. The CDR3 nucleotides read TGTGCCAGCAGCGCTCCCGGGACGACCTACGAGCAGTACTTC. It codes for CASSAPGTTYEQYF.

This clonotype appeared a few times. The rearrangement uses TRBV6-4 and TRBJ2-2; D ambiguous. The V gene's germline CDR1 is MRHNA and CDR2 SNTAGT. CDR3 length: 11 residues. Deletions cut 10 bases from V and 7 bases from J, with 10 bases between. For the CDR3, the DNA is TGTGCCACCCCCGAGGACGGGGAGCTGTTTTTT. Its protein product is CATPEDGELFF.

V and J are TRBV10-3 and TRBJ2-7; 12 bases are shared with TRBD2. The germline V gene encodes CDR1 ENHRY and CDR2 SYGVKD. Trimming took 6 bases from V and 2 from J; bases not matched to a gene: 5. CDR3 size: 15 residues. CDR3 DNA sequence: TGTGCCATCAGGGAGACTAGCGGGGGAACCTACGAGCAGTACTTC. Translating gives CAIRETSGGTYEQYF.

Worth noting for this clonotype: A much larger clone differs by one base, so this may be a read error. The gene calls are TRBV7-9 and TRBJ2-7; TRBD2 might be the D (6 bases). Germline CDR1 SEHNR, CDR2 FQNEAQ (reference sequence). V lost 5 bases and J 1 base, leaving 21 bases between the germline ends. CDR3 length: 17 amino acids. The DNA for the CDR3 is TGTGCCAGCAGCCTCCCTTGGGGACTTGGCGAATCCTACGAGCAGTACTTC. The encoded protein is CASSLPWGLGESYEQYF. The entire variable domain, with the rest obtained from reference TRBV7-9 and TRBJ2-7, is as follows: DTGVSQNPRHKITKRGQNVTFRCDPISEHNRLYWYRQTLGQGPEFLTYFQNEAQLEKSRLLSDRFSAERPKGSFSTLEIQRTEQGDSAMYLCASSLPWGLGESYEQYFGPGTRLTVT.

The rearrangement joins TRBV29-1 to TRBJ2-3; tentative D call: TRBD2 (5 bases). The CDR3 consists of 14 residues. Trimming stripped 4 bases from V and 4 bases from J, with 15 bases between. Per the germline V gene, CDR1 is SQVTM and CDR2 is ANQGSEA. The chain's CDR3 is CSVGYGGLADTQYF. CDR3 DNA: TGCAGCGTTGGCTATGGCGGGTTGGCAGATACGCAGTATTTT.

This clonotype has just a few counts. V and J are TRBV6-2 or TRBV6-3 and TRBJ2-1; the D gene is possibly TRBD2 (5 bases). The CDR3 is made up of 14 amino acids. Germline V gene lookup returns CDR1 MNHEY and CDR2 SVGEGT. Trimming cost V 7 bases and J 4 bases, with 14 bases left between them. CDR3 loop: CASTTLGGYNEQFF. The CDR3 DNA reads as TGTGCCAGCACCACCCTAGGCGGGTACAATGAGCAGTTCTTC.

V and J are TRBV7-9 and TRBJ2-1; D perhaps matches TRBD2 (5 bases). V lost 0 bases and J lost 8, with 11 bases in between. This CDR3 spans 14 amino acids. Germline values: CDR1 SEHNR, CDR2 FQNEAQ (reference sequence). The CDR3 region has the DNA TGTGCCAGCAGCTTAGCGGGAGCTTCAGATGAGCAGTTCTTC. Translated, it gives CASSLAGASDEQFF.

The J gene is TRBJ1-4, the V gene TRBV29-1; no definite D call. Germline V lookup: CDR1 SQVTM, CDR2 ANQGSEA. The CDR3 has 13 amino acids. Trimming removed 4 bases at V and 0 bases at J, with 6 bases between. CDR3 sequence (DNA): TGCAGCGTTGTAGCTCCAACTAATGAAAAACTGTTTTTT. This translates into CSVVAPTNEKLFF.

Only a few counts were recorded for this clonotype. The V call is TRBV12-3 or TRBV12-4, the J call TRBJ1-1; D is possibly TRBD1 (5 bases). V was clipped by 6 bases and J by 7 bases, with 9 bases between them. The CDR3 loop spans 11 amino acids. In DNA form, the CDR3 reads TGTGCCAGCAGCCCGGGGGGTGAAGCTTTCTTT. Its protein product is CASSPGGEAFF.

The chain is built from TRBV3-1 and TRBJ2-1; D is tentatively TRBD1 or TRBD2 (5 bases each). Trimming cost V 4 bases and J 1 base, with 11 bases left between them. The CDR3 spans 15 residues. The V gene's germline CDR1 is LGHDT and CDR2 YNNKEL (reference sequence). CDR3 DNA: TGTGCCAGCAGCCCAGGGACCCTTTCCTACAATGAGCAGTTCTTC. Encoded protein: CASSPGTLSYNEQFF.

This clonotype was detected many times. Its ends do not fully match the called genes, so a read error is possible. The chain joins TRBV18 to TRBJ2-3; weak D call: TRBD2 (5 bases). In germline, CDR1 is KGHSH, CDR2 LQKENI. This CDR3 is 14 amino acids long. This CDR3 reads CASSRGPSTDTQYF. CDR3 DNA: TGCGCCAGCAGCCGGGGTCCCAGCACAGATACGCAGTATTTT. The entire variable domain, with the rest obtained from reference TRBV18 and TRBJ2-3, is as follows: NAGVMQNPRHLVRRRGQEARLRCSPMKGHSHVYWYRQLPEEGLKFMVYLQKENIIDESGMPKERFSAEFPKEGPSILRIQQVVRGDSAAYFCASSRGPSTDTQYFGPGTRLTVL.

Regarding this clonotype: An end of the junction differs from the germline gene, which may be a read error. The chain joins TRBV7-8 to TRBJ2-1, with TRBD2 identical over 10 bases. This CDR3 is 16 amino acids long. Germline CDR1 and CDR2: SGHVS and FQNEAQ. The chain's CDR3 is CASSLVVAGGYNEQSF. The CDR3 nucleotides read TGTGCCAGCAGCTTAGTTGTAGCGGGGGGCTACAATGAGCAGTCCTTC.

This clonotype was detected only a few times. This chain connects TRBV5-4 to TRBJ2-5; D possibly corresponds to TRBD1 (6 bases). The germline CDR1 and CDR2 sequences are SGHNT and YYREEE (reference sequence). The CDR3 extends over 14 amino acids. Trimming cost V 0 bases and J 4 bases, with 10 bases left between them. CDR3 protein: CASSLDRAPETQYF. DNA of the CDR3: TGTGCCAGCAGCTTGGACAGGGCACCAGAGACCCAGTACTTC.

This clonotype was found many times. The rearrangement links TRBV29-1 to TRBJ1-1; the D is unclear. V was pared by 3 bases and J by 0 bases, with 8 bases between. Germline loops: CDR1 SQVTM, CDR2 ANQGSEA. The CDR3 totals 13 residues. CDR3 bases: TGCAGCGTTGAGGGCAGGTTGAACACTGAAGCTTTCTTT. This gives the protein CSVEGRLNTEAFF.

This clonotype was found a few times. The V call is TRBV18, the J call TRBJ2-3, with D perhaps matching TRBD1 or TRBD2 (5 bases each). Trimming removed 3 bases from V and 4 bases from J, with 11 bases in between. This CDR3 region has 14 residues. Germline V gene data show CDR1 as KGHSH and CDR2 as LQKENI. The CDR3 nucleotides read TGTGCCAGCTCACCGGTCGGGGCGCCAGATACGCAGTATTTT. It is translated as CASSPVGAPDTQYF.

This chain uses TRBV12-3 or TRBV12-4 with TRBJ1-6, with 8 bases that match TRBD1. This CDR3 comprises 15 residues. The junction had 4 bases not matched to a gene; V was cut back by 3 bases and J by 6 bases. The CDR3 nucleotides are TGTGCCAGCAGTTTTCAGGGGGCAGGTAATTCACCCCTCCACTTT. Its protein product is CASSFQGAGNSPLHF.

This clonotype was counted between two and nine times. The chain combines TRBV6-2 or TRBV6-3 with TRBJ2-7; maybe TRBD2 (6 bases). The CDR3 consists of 16 residues. Germline V gives CDR1 MNHEY, CDR2 SVGEGT. Trimming removed 6 bases from V and 8 bases from J, with 26 bases in between. Here the CDR3 reads CASSPGTFKRGLKQYF. The CDR3 bases are TGTGCCAGCAGCCCCGGGACTTTCAAGAGAGGGTTGAAGCAGTACTTC.

This clonotype was detected a few times. This chain joins TRBV20-1 and TRBJ1-4; a weak D match, TRBD1 (5 bases). The CDR3 spans 14 residues. Germline V lookup: CDR1 DFQATT, CDR2 SNEGSKA (reference sequence). The V end lost 1 base, the J end lost 7 bases, and 13 bases lay between the germline ends. This CDR3 reads CSARVQGALEKLFF. CDR3 sequence (DNA): TGCAGTGCTAGAGTCCAAGGGGCGCTTGAAAAACTGTTTTTT.

This clonotype has ten or more counts. This chain connects TRBV7-9 to TRBJ1-2; 7 bases align to TRBD1. CDR1 SEHNR and CDR2 FQNEAQ come from the germline V gene (reference sequence). The CDR3 length is 14 residues. V trimming: 1 base; J trimming: 3 bases; junction bases outside the gene matches: 2. CDR3 amino acids: CASSLGQGDYGYTF. CDR3 coding DNA: TGTGCCAGCAGCTTAGGGCAGGGGGACTATGGCTACACCTTC.

This clonotype was detected only a few times. J is TRBJ2-1 and V is TRBV5-1; 7 positions match TRBD2. The V segment lost 0 bases and the J segment 9 bases; nucleotides outside the gene matches: 9. The CDR3 has 15 amino acids. The germline V gene has CDR1 SGHRS and CDR2 YFSETQ. CDR3 bases: TGCGCCAGCAGCTTGGAGGGCGGGAGAGTGGGTGAGCAGTTCTTC. Translating it yields CASSLEGGRVGEQFF.

V gene TRBV4-3 combines with J gene TRBJ2-2; the D gene is possibly TRBD2 (6 bases). The germline CDR1 and CDR2 sequences are LGHNA and YSLEER. Trimming stripped 4 bases from V and 3 bases from J, with 18 bases between. The length of the CDR3 is 17 residues. The CDR3 DNA sequence: TGCGCCAGCAGCCGGGAGGCTACCGGGGGATACACCGGGGAGCTGTTTTTT. Its translation is CASSREATGGYTGELFF.